This is a list of T cell receptor beta chains from one sample in a study of blood T cell repertoires in COVID-19. This table comes from immunoSEQ multiplex PCR, and its TCRdb copy is limited to in-frame clones, with some not included. The repertoire has around 250,000 clones, approximately 89% of them found once; the top ten carry just under 9%. The material sequenced was peripheral blood. The receptors here all came from a man aged 40-55 years with active or convalescent COVID-19. The conserved cysteine and the conserved F or W are not part of the CDR3 here. A D gene is named only where the DNA matches it firmly.

>TRBD1|TRBV5-1
ASSSPGDRPGYEQY
>TRBD2|TRBV7-9
ASSSPSGSFAGELF
>NA|TRBV3-1/TRBV3-2
ASSQGGLAVYEQY
>TRBD1|TRBV6-5
ASREATGGNQPQH
>NA|TRBV5-5
ASSLDGRVGNIQY
>TRBD1|TRBV24-1
ATEGTGLLTGELF
>TRBD1|TRBV19
ASTPTPTAGGLSNQPQH
>NA|TRBV30
AWTPPRVYNSPLH
>NA|TRBV12-3/TRBV12-4
ASRSGGNQPQH
>TRBD1|TRBV7-7
ASSLLFVGQGALETQY
>NA|TRBV6-5
ASRRTLTDTQY
>TRBD1|TRBV24-1
ATSDGDRGFQPQH
>NA|TRBV5-1
ASRAGGGDEKLF